This T cell receptor beta chain was found in a study of blood T cell repertoires in COVID-19 (TCRdb year 2020). At the level of the whole study: Collaborator samples came from the United States, Italy and Spain and covered acute and convalescent phases of COVID-19. The material from the prospective study consisted of cDNA or gDNA derived from T cells, B-cell-depleted T cells, or PBMCs. Subjects who had been exposed to COVID-19, were actively infected with it, or had recovered from it provided the deeply sampled blood TCRbeta repertoires that made up the dataset. The repertoires were made available in a free public database intended to serve as a resource for research on the immune response to SARS-CoV-2. Samples were obtained from the ongoing ImmuneRACE study (first 160 participants) and from 950 to 1,500 subjects provided by 6 global collaborators. The sample metadata nearly always contained a de-identified subject ID, COVID-19 status, age in years and sex. HLA class I and class II types, where available, came from metadata supplied by the sample provider rather than from assay-based typing. General conclusions and limits of the study: Clinical and demographic metadata were provided uncurated, with the amount varying by source and participant.

At one collaborating source in Seattle, patients were enrolled during active infection and were followed longitudinally through the course of disease. Each collaborating institution followed its own protocols to collect whole blood in K2EDTA tubes. For TCRbeta analysis, collaborators shipped samples in one of three forms: frozen whole blood, isolated PBMCs, or DNA extracted from either of those sample types. TCRbeta CDR3 regions were amplified from genomic DNA by means of the immunoSEQ Assay, a bias-controlled multiplex PCR. As for how the authors treated the data: Nucleated cell counts per sample were estimated from amplification of reference gene primers within the assay. Sequence reads were collapsed and filtered to measure the absolute abundance of every unique TCRbeta CDR3 rearrangement. Productive Simpson clonality was computed per sample as the square root of Simpson's diversity index over productive rearrangements. TCRdb carries this immuneACCESS record with in-frame sequences only. Its versions omit some clonotypes, under half of them owing to an unresolved V gene in the studies checked, with the rest unexplained. V and J calls and clone size are as listed in that table; D and trimming were resolved from the DNA. For this sample there are over 150,000 clones; around 90% appear just once. The ten largest account for around 2.5% of the sample.

Concerning this clone itself: What this receptor recognizes is not known. Base qualities are missing; no much larger clone stands one base away.

Sequencing used peripheral blood. This sequence originates from an elderly woman with COVID-19, enrolled during active disease.

Read as DNA, the sequence is TGTGCCAGCAGCTTGCCCAGCGGGAATCGGGAGACCCAGTACTTC. Protein translation: CASSLPSGNRETQYF. The chain is assembled from TRBV5-6 and TRBJ2-5; 7 nucleotides in the junction match TRBD2. Including the terminal cysteine and phenylalanine, the CDR3 comprises 15 residues. Of the read, only the CDR3 DNA is kept; its 45 bases are in frame from base 1. Trimming accounts for 1 base at V and 5 bases at J, while the number of junction bases matched to no gene is 8. The germline V gene yields SGHDT for CDR1 and YYEEEE for CDR2. Beyond the CDR3, the reference TRBV5-6 and TRBJ2-5 genes provide the residues; the full variable domain reads: DAGVTQSPTHLIKTRGQQVTLRCSPKSGHDTVSWYQQALGQGPQFIFQYYEEEERQRGNFPDRFSGHQFPNYSSELNVNALLLGDSALYLCASSLPSGNRETQYFGPGTRLLVL.